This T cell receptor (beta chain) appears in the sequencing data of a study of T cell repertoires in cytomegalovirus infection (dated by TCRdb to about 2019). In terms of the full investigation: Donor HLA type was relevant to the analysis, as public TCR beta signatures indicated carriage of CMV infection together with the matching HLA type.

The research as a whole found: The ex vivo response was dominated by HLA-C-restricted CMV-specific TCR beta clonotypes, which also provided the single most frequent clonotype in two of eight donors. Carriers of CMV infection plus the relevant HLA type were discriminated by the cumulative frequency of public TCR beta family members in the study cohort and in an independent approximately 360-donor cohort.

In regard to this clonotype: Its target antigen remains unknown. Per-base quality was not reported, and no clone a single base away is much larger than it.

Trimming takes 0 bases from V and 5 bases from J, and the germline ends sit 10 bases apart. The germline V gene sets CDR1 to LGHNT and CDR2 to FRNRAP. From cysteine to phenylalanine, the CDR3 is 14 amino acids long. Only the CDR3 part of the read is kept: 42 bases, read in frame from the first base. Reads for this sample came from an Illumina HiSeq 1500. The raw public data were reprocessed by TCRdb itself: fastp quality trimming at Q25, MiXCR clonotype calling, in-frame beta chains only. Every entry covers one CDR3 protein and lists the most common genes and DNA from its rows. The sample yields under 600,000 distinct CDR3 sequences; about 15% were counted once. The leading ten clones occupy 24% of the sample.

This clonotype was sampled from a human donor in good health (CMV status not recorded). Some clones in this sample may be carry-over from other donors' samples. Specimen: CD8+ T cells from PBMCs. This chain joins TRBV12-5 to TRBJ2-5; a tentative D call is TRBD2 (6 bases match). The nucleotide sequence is TGTGCTAGTGGTTTGGTACGTGCGGGGGAGACCCAGTACTTC. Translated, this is CASGLVRAGETQYF.